This TCR beta chain appears in the sequencing data of a study of blood T cell repertoires in COVID-19 (dated by TCRdb to about 2020). General notes on the study: The collaborator samples originated in the United States, Italy and Spain and spanned the acute and convalescent phases of COVID-19. Where HLA class I and class II types were available, the types were taken from metadata supplied by the sample provider, not from assay-based typing. The sample metadata nearly always contained a de-identified subject ID, COVID-19 status, age in years and sex. The material from the prospective study consisted of cDNA or gDNA derived from T cells, B-cell-depleted T cells, or PBMCs. The samples were drawn from the first 160 participants of the ongoing ImmuneRACE study and from about 1,200 subjects provided by 6 global collaborators. The dataset comprised deeply sampled blood TCRbeta repertoires from subjects exposed to, actively infected with, or recovered from COVID-19. The repertoires were released in a freely available public database meant as a resource for research on the immune response to SARS-CoV-2.

As for this clone: This receptor's antigen is unknown. Within one base of it there is no much larger clone, and no base qualities were kept.

Collaborating institutions collected whole blood in K2EDTA tubes following their own protocols. For TCRbeta analysis, collaborators shipped samples as frozen whole blood, isolated PBMCs, or DNA extracted from either of those sample types. Overall results and qualifications from the work: Clinical and demographic metadata were provided uncurated, with the amount varying by source and participant.

TCRbeta CDR3 regions were amplified from genomic DNA using the immunoSEQ Assay, a bias-controlled multiplex PCR. On the study's bioinformatics: Within the assay, amplification of reference gene primers was used to estimate how many nucleated cells each sample contained. Sequence reads were collapsed and filtered to measure the absolute abundance of every unique TCRbeta CDR3 rearrangement. Productive Simpson clonality was computed per sample as the square root of Simpson's diversity index over productive rearrangements. TCRdb mirrors the immuneACCESS table, restricted to in-frame sequences. Some clones are absent from its copies; in checked studies, under half trace to an unresolved V gene, and the reason for the others is unknown. The D gene and trimming were derived from the DNA, and the V and J assignments and clone size from that table. This sample has 130,000 to 150,000 clones in its table, and approximately 91% of those were observed once. The ten most abundant clones make up about 2% of the sample.

The sample consisted of peripheral blood. The sequence was collected from a human donor in a cohort sampled during active COVID-19.

The sequence in DNA is TGCGCCAGCAGCCTAACCACTGGGGGGTTGGACACCGGGGAGCTGTTTTTT. Translated, this is CASSLTTGGLDTGELFF. The V and J genes are TRBV5-1 and TRBJ2-2, with TRBD2 perhaps the D gene, on 6 matching bases. The CDR3 spans 17 residues, from the cysteine through the phenylalanine. Only the CDR3 region is kept as DNA, spanning 51 bases read in frame from base 1. The junction shows trimming of 4 bases on V and 3 bases on J, plus 19 bases between the germline ends. Reading the germline V gene gives CDR1 SGHRS and CDR2 YFSETQ.